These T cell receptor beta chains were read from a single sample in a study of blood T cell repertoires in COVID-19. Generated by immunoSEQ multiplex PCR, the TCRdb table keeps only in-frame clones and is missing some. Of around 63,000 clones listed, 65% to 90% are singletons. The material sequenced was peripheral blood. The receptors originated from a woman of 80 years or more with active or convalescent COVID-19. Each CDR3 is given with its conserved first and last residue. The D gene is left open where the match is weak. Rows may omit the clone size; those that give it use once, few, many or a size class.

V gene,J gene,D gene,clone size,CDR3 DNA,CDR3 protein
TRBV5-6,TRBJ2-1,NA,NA,TGTGCCAGCAGCTTGGGAGGATACAATGAGCAGTTCTTC,CASSLGGYNEQFF
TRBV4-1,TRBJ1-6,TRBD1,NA,TGCGCCAGCGGACCGGGACAGGGGGAATCACCCCTCCACTTT,CASGPGQGESPLHF
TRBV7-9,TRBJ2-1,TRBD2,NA,TGTGCCAGCAGCTTAGTCGGACTAGCCAATGAGCAGTTCTTC,CASSLVGLANEQFF
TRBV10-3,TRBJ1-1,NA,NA,TGTGCCACCGCCCCCACAGGGCCCAACACTGAAGCTTTCTTT,CATAPTGPNTEAFF
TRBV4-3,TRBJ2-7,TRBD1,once,TGCGCCAGCAGCCCCGCTGGGACAGGGGTCTACGAGCAGTACTTC,CASSPAGTGVYEQYF
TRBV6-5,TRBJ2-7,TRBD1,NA,TGTGCCAGCAGTTACAGCAGGGGGTTCTCCTACGAGCAGTACTTC,CASSYSRGFSYEQYF
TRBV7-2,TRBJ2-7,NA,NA,TGTGCCAGCAGGACCCGCGCAGGCTCAAGCTCCTACGAGCAGTACTTC,CASRTRAGSSSYEQYF
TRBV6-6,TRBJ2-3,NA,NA,TGTGCCAGCAGGGCTAGCACAGATACGCAGTATTTT,CASRASTDTQYF
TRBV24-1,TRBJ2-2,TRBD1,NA,TGTGCCACCAGTGAATCCGGACAGGGGGACACCGGGGAGCTGTTTTTT,CATSESGQGDTGELFF
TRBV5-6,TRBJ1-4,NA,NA,TGTGCCAGCAGCACCTACAGGGTTCGAACTAATGAAAAACTGTTTTTT,CASSTYRVRTNEKLFF
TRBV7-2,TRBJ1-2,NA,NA,TGTGCCAGCAGCCTCTCGACCGGGACTGAGGGCTACACCTTC,CASSLSTGTEGYTF
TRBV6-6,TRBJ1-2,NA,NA,TGTGCCAGCAGCCCGAAGCAGACGGGAGGCTATGGCTACACCTTC,CASSPKQTGGYGYTF
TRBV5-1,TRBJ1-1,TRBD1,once,TGCGCCAGCAGCGCCGGGACAGAGAACACTGAAGCTTTCTTT,CASSAGTENTEAFF
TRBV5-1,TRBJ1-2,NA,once,TGCGCCAGCAGGCCAGGGCTCTATGGCTACACCTTC,CASRPGLYGYTF
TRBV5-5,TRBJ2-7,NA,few,TGTGCCAGCAGCTTGGTGGTCGGGGTTGACGAGCAGTACTTC,CASSLVVGVDEQYF
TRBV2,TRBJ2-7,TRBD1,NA,TGTGCCAGCAGTGCTGGACAGGGGAGGTACGAGCAGTACTTC,CASSAGQGRYEQYF
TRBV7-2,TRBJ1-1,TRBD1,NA,TGTGCCAGCAGCTCCCAGGGGGCTTTGATGAACACTGAAGCTTTCTTT,CASSSQGALMNTEAFF
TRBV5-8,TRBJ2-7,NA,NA,TGTGCCAGCAGCTCCCTCCGGGGAGGCACCTACGAGCAGTACTTC,CASSSLRGGTYEQYF
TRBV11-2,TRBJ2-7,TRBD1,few,TGTGCCAGCAGCTCTACAAGGGGACAGGATTCCAACGAGCAGTACTTC,CASSSTRGQDSNEQYF
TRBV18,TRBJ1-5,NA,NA,TGTGCCAGCTCACCTCAGGGTAACCAGCCCCAGCATTTT,CASSPQGNQPQHF
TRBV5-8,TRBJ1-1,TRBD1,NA,TGTGCCAGCAGCTTGACAGGGGGCCGAACTGAAGCTTTCTTT,CASSLTGGRTEAFF
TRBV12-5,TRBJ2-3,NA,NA,TGTGCTAGTGGTTTGTGGCAGGGGAGCACAGATACGCAGTATTTT,CASGLWQGSTDTQYF
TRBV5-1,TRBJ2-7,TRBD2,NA,TGCGCCAGCAGCCGGGACTACACGTACGAGCAGTACTTC,CASSRDYTYEQYF
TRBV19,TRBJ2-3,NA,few,TGTGCCAGTAGTATGGCCCGTGATACGCAGTATTTT,CASSMARDTQYF
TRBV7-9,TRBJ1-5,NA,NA,TGTGCCAGCAGCTTAGACCGGACTGGGGGCAGCAATCAGCCCCAGCATTTT,CASSLDRTGGSNQPQHF
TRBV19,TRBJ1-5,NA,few,TGTGCCAGTAGTATAGTGTCAGGGACTTATTATAGCAATCAGCCCCAGCATTTT,CASSIVSGTYYSNQPQHF
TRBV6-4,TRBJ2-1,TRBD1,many,TGTGCCAGCAGTGATTTGGACAGGGAGATCGGTGAGCAGTTCTTC,CASSDLDREIGEQFF
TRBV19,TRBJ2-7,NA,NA,TGTGCCAGTAGTATCCTGGGGGGCTACGAGCAGTACTTC,CASSILGGYEQYF
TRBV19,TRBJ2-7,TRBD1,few,TGTGCCAGTAGTATTTGGACAGGGGCCTACGAGCAGTACTTC,CASSIWTGAYEQYF
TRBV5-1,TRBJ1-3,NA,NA,TGCGCCAGCAGCGCGGACGGGACGGGGGTTGACACCATATATTTT,CASSADGTGVDTIYF
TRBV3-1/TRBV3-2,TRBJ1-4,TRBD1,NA,TGTGCCAGCAGCCAAGGACAGGGGTACGAAAAACTGTTTTTT,CASSQGQGYEKLFF
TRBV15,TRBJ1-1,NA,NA,TGTGCCACCAGCGCTTACAGGGATTTCGTCGAAGCTTTCTTT,CATSAYRDFVEAFF
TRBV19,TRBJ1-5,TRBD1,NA,TGTGCCAGTAGTATAAGACAGGGGGATCAGCCCCAGCATTTT,CASSIRQGDQPQHF
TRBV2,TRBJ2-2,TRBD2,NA,TGTGCCAGTGGGGCTAGCGGAGATAACACCGGGGAGCTGTTTTTT,CASGASGDNTGELFF
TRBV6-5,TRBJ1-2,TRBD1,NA,TGTGCCAGCAGTTACCGAAAGGGACAGGGGGCGGAAGGCTACACCTTC,CASSYRKGQGAEGYTF
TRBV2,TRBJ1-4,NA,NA,TGTGCCAGCATGCGTGAAAAACTGTTTTTT,CASMREKLFF
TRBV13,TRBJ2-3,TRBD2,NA,TGTGCCAGCAGCTTAGAACTAGCGGGGGGCCCCACAGATACGCAGTATTTT,CASSLELAGGPTDTQYF
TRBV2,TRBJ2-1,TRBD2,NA,TGTGCCAGCAAGGCTAGCGGGGACGAGCAGTTCTTC,CASKASGDEQFF
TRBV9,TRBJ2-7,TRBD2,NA,TGTGCCAGCAGCGTTGATAGCGGGGGGTCGGACGAGCAGTACTTC,CASSVDSGGSDEQYF
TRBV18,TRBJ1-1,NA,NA,TGTGCCAGCTCACCAGTCAGGGAGAACACTGAAGCTTTCTTT,CASSPVRENTEAFF
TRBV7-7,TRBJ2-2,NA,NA,TGTGCCAGCAGCTCCTTAATCGGATCGGGGTTTGAGGCCGACACCGGGGAGCTGTTTTTT,CASSSLIGSGFEADTGELFF
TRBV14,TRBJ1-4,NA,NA,TGTGCCAGCAGCGAAGGGTTGAGGTTGGATGAAAAACTGTTTTTT,CASSEGLRLDEKLFF
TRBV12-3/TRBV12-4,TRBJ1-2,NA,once,TGTGCCAGCAGCAGCCTGGGGAGTGGCTACACCTTC,CASSSLGSGYTF
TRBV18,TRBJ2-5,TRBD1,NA,TGTGCCAGCTCACTCACAGGGGGCGCGGAGACCCAGTACTTC,CASSLTGGAETQYF
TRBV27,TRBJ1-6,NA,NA,TGTGCCAGCAGTGAAAACAGATCACCCCTCCACTTT,CASSENRSPLHF
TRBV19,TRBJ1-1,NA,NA,TGTGCCAGTAGTATATCAAGACTCGGAGCTTTCTTT,CASSISRLGAFF
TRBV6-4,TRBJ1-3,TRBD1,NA,TGTGCCAGCAGTGACCCACGACAGGGGGTGGGAAACACCATATATTTT,CASSDPRQGVGNTIYF